One sample yielded the 29 T cell receptor beta chains listed below, sequenced in a study of blood T cell repertoires in COVID-19. TCRdb keeps only in-frame clones here, not all; method: immunoSEQ multiplex PCR. In the table there are 200,000 to 250,000 clones, just under 85% of which are singletons. Sequenced input: peripheral blood. The receptor source for this set is a man aged 50 or older with acute or convalescent COVID-19.

The chain combines TRBV5-1 with TRBJ1-1; 9 nucleotides align to TRBD1. J was trimmed by 0 bases and V by 4 bases; bases with no gene match: 13. Germline lookup yields CDR1 SGHRS and CDR2 YFSETQ. The CDR3 totals 18 residues. The DNA of the CDR3 is TGCGCCAGCAGCCAGGGGCATGGGACAGGGTCCCTGAACACTGAAGCTTTCTTT. Its protein product is CASSQGHGTGSLNTEAFF.

The chain recombines TRBV27 with TRBJ2-7; 7 nucleotides line up with TRBD2. J gave up 4 bases and V 2 bases, and 8 bases lay outside the gene matches. The CDR3 extends over 15 amino acids. Germline CDR1 reads MNHEY; CDR2 reads SMNVEV (reference sequence). CDR3 sequence: CASSLIGGGSYEQYF. The CDR3 nucleotides are TGTGCCAGCAGTTTAATTGGGGGAGGGTCGTACGAGCAGTACTTC.

The rearrangement uses TRBV7-6 and TRBJ2-6; tentatively, D is TRBD2 (5 bases). The V and J ends lost 5 bases and 4 bases respectively, with 27 bases between them. Germline assignment: CDR1 SGHVS and CDR2 FNYEAQ. This CDR3 has 20 amino acids. The CDR3: CASSTEGRGGRKGGANVLTF. The CDR3 DNA reads as TGTGCCAGCAGCACCGAGGGTCGGGGTGGCCGTAAGGGCGGGGCCAACGTCCTGACTTTC.

On this clone: Other nucleotide sequences in the sample specify the same CDR3. This chain joins TRBV9 and TRBJ1-1, with D maybe TRBD1 (5 bases). Per germline, CDR1 SGDLS and CDR2 YYNGEE. CDR3 size: 14 residues. V lost 3 bases, J lost 5 bases, and 14 bases lay in between. The DNA of the CDR3 is TGTGCCAGCAGCGAAGAAACGGGGGTGACTGAAGCTTTCTTT. Residues: CASSEETGVTEAFF.

The rearrangement joins TRBV5-1 to TRBJ1-1, with D possibly being TRBD1 (6 bases). The CDR3 is made up of 16 amino acids. Germline assignment: CDR1 SGHRS and CDR2 YFSETQ. The V end lost 4 bases, the J end lost 1 base, and 17 bases lay between the germline ends. Here the CDR3 reads CASSQLLQGQNTEAFF. CDR3 coding DNA: TGCGCCAGCAGCCAACTCCTACAGGGCCAGAACACTGAAGCTTTCTTT.

This clone was found a few times. The chain couples TRBV7-3 to TRBJ2-1, with 9 bases identical to TRBD1. Germline CDR1 SGHTA, CDR2 FQGTGA. Unmatched junction bases numbered 15, after V lost 4 bases and J lost 5 bases. CDR3 length: 18 amino acids. In DNA form, the CDR3 reads TGTGCCAGCAGCTGCTCCCAACCCGGGGGACAGGGAGACAATGAGCAGTTCTTC. Its protein product is CASSCSQPGGQGDNEQFF.

This chain uses TRBV3-1 (or the pseudogene TRBV3-2) with TRBJ1-6; D remains unclear. Germline V gene lookup returns CDR1 LGHDT and CDR2 YNNKEL (reference sequence). CDR3 length: 15 amino acids. The V gene lost 2 bases and the J gene lost 7 bases, with 12 bases spanning the gap. The CDR3 sequence: CASSQWGDLNSPLHF. CDR3 DNA sequence: TGTGCCAGCAGCCAATGGGGAGACCTAAATTCACCCCTCCACTTT.

The rearrangement joins TRBV11-3 to TRBJ2-1; the match to TRBD1 covers 9 bases. Trimming at V came to 5 bases and at J to 3 bases, leaving 2 bases not matched to a gene. The germline V gene has CDR1 SGHNT and CDR2 YENEEA. This CDR3 is built from 14 residues. The CDR3 loop is CASSPGQGYNEQFF. Here the CDR3 DNA reads TGTGCCAGCAGCCCGGGACAGGGCTACAATGAGCAGTTCTTC.

The chain uses TRBV6-5 and TRBJ1-5; D call uncertain. The CDR3 is 14 amino acids. Germline loops: CDR1 MNHEY, CDR2 SVGAGI. Between the trimmed V and J ends, which lost 4 bases and 3 bases, there was a span of 10 bases. For the CDR3, the DNA is TGTGCCAGCAGTTCGGGTTCGGCCAATCAGCCCCAGCATTTT. It translates to CASSSGSANQPQHF.

The chain combines TRBV30 with TRBJ2-7; tentative D call: TRBD2 (6 bases). CDR1 and CDR2 from the germline V gene are GTSNPN and SVGIG (reference sequence). The CDR3 consists of 15 residues. Trimming took off 4 bases at V and 0 bases at J, with 16 bases between the two ends. CDR3 protein: CAWTGGGFVSYEQYF. The CDR3 region has the DNA TGTGCCTGGACGGGCGGAGGGTTCGTCTCCTACGAGCAGTACTTC. The variable domain in full, completed from reference TRBV30 and TRBJ2-7, reads SQTIHQWPATLVQPVGSPLSLECTVEGTSNPNLYWYRQAAGRGLQLLFYSVGIGQISSEVPQNLSASRPQDRQFILSSKKLLLSDSGFYLCAWTGGGFVSYEQYFGPGTRLTVT.

The rearrangement joins TRBV28 to TRBJ1-5, with 10 bases fitting TRBD1. V trimming: 6 bases; J trimming: 3 bases; junction bases outside the gene matches: 5. Germline CDR1 reads MDHEN; CDR2 reads SYDVKM. The CDR3 contains 15 residues. CDR3 protein: CASRRTGGFNQPQHF. CDR3 DNA: TGTGCCAGCAGAAGGACAGGGGGTTTCAATCAGCCCCAGCATTTT.

V is TRBV6-5 and J is TRBJ1-5; 9 bases map to TRBD1. The trim removed 0 bases at V and 4 bases at J, leaving 4 bases unmatched. Germline V gives CDR1 MNHEY, CDR2 SVGAGI. The CDR3 consists of 16 residues. CDR3 nucleotide sequence: TGTGCCAGCAGTTACTCGACAGGGGGTGGGAATCAGCCCCAGCATTTT. Protein sequence: CASSYSTGGGNQPQHF.

V and J are TRBV10-3 and TRBJ2-7; a weak D match, TRBD2 (6 bases). CDR1 ENHRY and CDR2 SYGVKD come from the germline V gene. With 4 bases removed from V and 0 bases from J, the gap between germline ends came to 10 bases. The CDR3 runs to 14 residues. CDR3 region: CAISVAASSYEQYF. The DNA for the CDR3 is TGTGCCATCAGTGTAGCGGCCTCCTCCTACGAGCAGTACTTC.

The chain combines TRBV27 with TRBJ1-5; tentative D call: TRBD1 (6 bases). Trimming shortened V by 4 bases and J by 1 base, and 11 bases separated the two germline ends. CDR3 length: 15 residues. Germline CDR1 and CDR2: MNHEY and SMNVEV (reference sequence). The CDR3 sequence: CASSSDGQSNQPQHF. CDR3 DNA sequence: TGTGCCAGCAGTTCCGATGGACAGAGCAATCAGCCCCAGCATTTT.

The chain links TRBV19 to TRBJ2-7; 8 nucleotides agree with TRBD1. The CDR3 is made up of 14 amino acids. V lost 5 bases, J lost 3 bases, and 6 bases stayed unmatched. Germline loops: CDR1 LNHDA, CDR2 SQIVND (reference sequence). CDR3 sequence: CASSEDRGFYEQYF. The CDR3 coding sequence is TGTGCCAGTAGTGAAGACAGGGGATTCTACGAGCAGTACTTC. Filled out from reference TRBV19 and TRBJ2-7, the complete variable domain reads DGGITQSPKYLFRKEGQNVTLSCEQNLNHDAMYWYRQDPGQGLRLIYYSQIVNDFQKGDIAEGYSVSREKKESFPLTVTSAQKNPTAFYLCASSEDRGFYEQYFGPGTRLTVT.

The gene calls are TRBV7-2 and TRBJ1-2, with no clear D. V gave up 1 base and J gave up 5 bases, with 14 bases separating them. Per the germline V gene, CDR1 is SGHTA and CDR2 is FQGNSA. The CDR3 covers 15 residues. The CDR3 protein is CASSLVAGKEYGYTF. CDR3 coding DNA: TGTGCCAGCAGCTTAGTAGCGGGGAAGGAGTATGGCTACACCTTC.

This clone appeared once. The genes are TRBV30 and TRBJ2-3, with 8 bases fitting TRBD2. The CDR3 covers 12 residues. The J segment lost 10 bases and the V segment lost 0 bases, leaving 3 bases of the junction unmatched. Germline V lookup: CDR1 GTSNPN, CDR2 SVGIG (reference sequence). As DNA, the CDR3 is TGTGCCTGGAGTGTCGCTAGCGGGCCGCAGTATTTT. Its translation is CAWSVASGPQYF.

This clone has just one count. This chain joins TRBV6-5 and TRBJ2-3, with D possibly being TRBD2 (5 bases). Per the germline V gene, CDR1 is MNHEY and CDR2 is SVGAGI. This CDR3 spans 14 amino acids. The V gene lost 4 bases and the J gene lost 2 bases, with 10 bases spanning the gap. The CDR3 sequence is CASSSTTTTDTQYF. CDR3 nucleotide sequence: TGTGCCAGCAGTTCGACTACTACCACAGATACGCAGTATTTT.

This clone came up once. This sequence joins TRBV5-1 and TRBJ2-3; 8 bases fit TRBD1. Trimming cost V 4 bases and J 4 bases; bases outside gene matches: 5. Germline V CDR1 and CDR2: SGHRS, YFSETQ. This CDR3 spans 14 amino acids. DNA for the CDR3: TGCGCCAGCAGCCCGGACAGGGTCCCAGATACGCAGTATTTT. Translation: CASSPDRVPDTQYF.

This clone was seen just once. This chain links TRBV19 with TRBJ1-4; D not certain. The CDR3 loop spans 14 amino acids. V gave up 5 bases and J gave up 0 bases, with 7 bases separating them. Germline lookup yields CDR1 LNHDA and CDR2 SQIVND (reference sequence). CDR3 bases: TGTGCCAGTAGTGCCGGTGCAACTAATGAAAAACTGTTTTTT. Translating it yields CASSAGATNEKLFF.

The gene calls are TRBV5-4 and TRBJ2-1, with 9 bases fitting TRBD2. The germline V gene encodes CDR1 SGHNT and CDR2 YYREEE (reference sequence). This CDR3 spans 15 amino acids. Trimming at V came to 2 bases and at J to 0 bases, leaving 0 bases not matched to a gene. Here the CDR3 reads CASSFSGGSYNEQFF. The CDR3 DNA is TGTGCCAGCAGCTTTAGCGGGGGCTCCTACAATGAGCAGTTCTTC.

This clone has just one count. The chain combines TRBV6-5 with TRBJ1-5, with a possible D match to TRBD1 (6 bases). Trimming pared 8 bases from V and 7 bases from J, leaving 15 bases between. Germline CDR1 reads MNHEY; CDR2 reads SVGAGI. The CDR3 consists of 13 residues. The CDR3 is CASRGGGPQPQHF. The CDR3 DNA reads as TGTGCCAGCCGAGGGGGGGGGCCGCAGCCCCAGCATTTT.

The genes are TRBV10-3 and TRBJ2-5, with D maybe TRBD2 (6 bases). V was trimmed by 2 bases and J by 3 bases, leaving 10 bases between them. CDR1 and CDR2 from the germline V gene are ENHRY and SYGVKD. The CDR3 has 14 amino acids. This chain's CDR3 is CAISERSGEETQYF. CDR3 bases: TGTGCCATCAGTGAGAGGTCGGGGGAAGAGACCCAGTACTTC.

V and J are TRBV3-1 (or the pseudogene TRBV3-2) and TRBJ2-7, with 7 bases aligning to TRBD2. V dropped 4 bases and J dropped 5; count of bases not matched to a gene: 5. The CDR3 consists of 13 residues. CDR1 LGHDT and CDR2 YNNKEL come from the germline V gene (reference sequence). DNA for the CDR3: TGTGCCAGCAGCCGCGGGGGACTCGACGAGCAGTACTTC. Encoded protein: CASSRGGLDEQYF.

The CDR3 coding sequence is TGCGCCAGCAGCAGACGGGACAATGAGCAGTTCTTC. This translates into CASSRRDNEQFF. This chain joins TRBV4-1 and TRBJ2-1; D unresolved. The ends were cut back, 5 bases at V and 5 bases at J, with 7 bases in the middle. The CDR3 spans 12 residues. Germline CDR1 is MGHRA and CDR2 is YSYEKL.

The chain employs TRBV27 and TRBJ1-6, with D perhaps matching TRBD1 (5 bases). V lost 8 bases, J lost 9 bases, and 17 bases lay in between. Germline CDR1 MNHEY, CDR2 SMNVEV (reference sequence). This CDR3 is 14 amino acids long. CDR3: CASQGLPGGSPLHF. The CDR3 DNA sequence: TGTGCCAGCCAAGGACTCCCGGGGGGTTCACCCCTCCACTTT.

This chain joins TRBV20-1 and TRBJ1-4, with 7 bases identical to TRBD1. The V segment lost 3 bases and the J segment 2 bases; nucleotides outside the gene matches: 9. This CDR3 contains 16 residues. Germline loops: CDR1 DFQATT, CDR2 SNEGSKA (reference sequence). The CDR3: CSASEGAFTTNEKLFF. The CDR3 nucleotides are TGCAGTGCTAGTGAGGGGGCGTTTACGACTAATGAAAAACTGTTTTTT.

V gene TRBV5-8 combines with J gene TRBJ2-7, with D possibly TRBD1 on 6 matching bases. CDR3 length: 15 amino acids. The germline V gene encodes CDR1 SGHTS and CDR2 YDEGEE. The V end lost 3 bases, the J end lost 9 bases, and 22 bases lay between the germline ends. CDR3 in DNA: TGTGCCAGCAGCTCCGGACAGCTCCTCCATGCCGCGCAGTACTTC. Its translation is CASSSGQLLHAAQYF.

The V call is TRBV6-5, the J call TRBJ1-5; D perhaps matches TRBD1 (5 bases). Trimming removed 7 bases from V and 6 bases from J, with 16 bases in between. The CDR3 contains 14 residues. Germline V gene lookup returns CDR1 MNHEY and CDR2 SVGAGI. CDR3 amino acids: CASTQQPGGQPQHF. The CDR3 DNA reads as TGTGCCAGCACCCAGCAACCCGGGGGTCAGCCCCAGCATTTT.